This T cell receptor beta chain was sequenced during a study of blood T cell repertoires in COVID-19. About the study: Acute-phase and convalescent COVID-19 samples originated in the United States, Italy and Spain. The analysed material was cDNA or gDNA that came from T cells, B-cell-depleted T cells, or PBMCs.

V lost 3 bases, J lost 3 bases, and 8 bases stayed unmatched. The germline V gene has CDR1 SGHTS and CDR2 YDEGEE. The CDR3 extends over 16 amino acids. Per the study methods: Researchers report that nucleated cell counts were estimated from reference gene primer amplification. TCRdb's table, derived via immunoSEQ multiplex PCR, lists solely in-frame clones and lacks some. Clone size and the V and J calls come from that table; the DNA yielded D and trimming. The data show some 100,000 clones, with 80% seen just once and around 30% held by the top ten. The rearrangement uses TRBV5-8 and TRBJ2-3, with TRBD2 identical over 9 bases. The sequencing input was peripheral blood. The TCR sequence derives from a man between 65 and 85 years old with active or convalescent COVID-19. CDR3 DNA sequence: TGTGCCAGCAGCTCCCTAACTAGCGGGTGGACAGATACGCAGTATTTT. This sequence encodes CASSSLTSGWTDTQYF.